This T cell receptor (beta chain) was identified during a study of blood T cells in healthy people across ages. A remark on this clonotype: At one end the junction does not follow the germline gene, possibly because of a read error.

The authors ran a second PCR of 7 to 11 cycles using a sample-barcoded 5' primer and a J-beta primer mix. Each CDR3 protein gets one entry after TCRdb re-called the 5' RACE reads with MiXCR. Here the sample spans about 1.7 million distinct CDR3 sequences, roughly 27% being singletons. CDR1 and CDR2 from the germline V gene are MGHRA and YSYEKL. The CDR3 totals 15 residues. The sequenced material came from blood. The chain is built from TRBV4-1 and TRBJ2-5; D might be TRBD2 (7 bases). The J call is in doubt because the DNA end fits TRBJ2-7 better. The TCR comes from a woman in her twenties or thirties in good health. CDR3 sequence (DNA): TGCGCCGGCAGCCAAGATCCCCGCGGGGGCTGCGAGCAGTACTTC. Amino acids: CAGSQDPRGGCEQYF.